A selection of T cell receptor beta chains follows, all from one sample in a study of radiotherapy plus CTLA-4 blockade in lung cancer. Data came from immunoSEQ multiplex PCR; TCRdb stores just in-frame clones and leaves some out. The sample holds 40,000 to 50,000 clones, 73% seen once. The input for sequencing was peripheral blood, taken from a patient treated with radiotherapy plus ipilimumab. Receptors originate from a human donor with non-small cell lung cancer who had a complete response to radiotherapy plus ipilimumab. CDR3s include the opening cysteine and the closing phenylalanine or tryptophan. Each record gives: D gene, J gene, V gene, clone size, CDR3 DNA, CDR3 protein. The D gene is left open where the match is weak. Size is stated for part of the rows, as once, few or many counts, or as a class when the clone is expanded.

>NA|TRBJ2-1|TRBV4-1|NA
TGCGCCAGCAGCCACCTACCCAGGGGGGTGAATGAGCAGTTCTTC
CASSHLPRGVNEQFF
>TRBD2|TRBJ2-3|TRBV19|NA
TGTGCCAGTAGTTCGGCGGGGGTTGGAGATACGCAGTATTTT
CASSSAGVGDTQYF
>NA|TRBJ1-4|TRBV5-5|NA
TGTGCCAGCAGCCCGTGGGGGGGCGCTAATGAAAAACTGTTTTTT
CASSPWGGANEKLFF
>NA|TRBJ1-2|TRBV30|NA
TGTGCCTGGACCAGCAAGGGAGCTAACTATGGCTACACCTTC
CAWTSKGANYGYTF
>TRBD1|TRBJ1-1|TRBV5-5|NA
TGTGCCAGCAGCTGGACAGGGGAAACTGAAGCTTTCTTT
CASSWTGETEAFF
>NA|TRBJ1-4|TRBV11-2|once
TGTGCCAGCAGCTTAATGGGGGCCTCTAATGAAAAACTGTTTTTT
CASSLMGASNEKLFF
>NA|TRBJ2-7|TRBV19|NA
TGTGCCAGTAGTATCACAGGTATGGCCTACGAGCAGTACTTC
CASSITGMAYEQYF
>TRBD2|TRBJ2-1|TRBV19|NA
TGTGCCAGTAGTGCGGGACTAGCGGGAGGCAAACAATACAATGAGCAGTTCTTC
CASSAGLAGGKQYNEQFF
>TRBD2|TRBJ2-1|TRBV7-2|NA
TGTGCCAGCAGTCCGACCGGGACTAGCGGGAGGAGATACAATGAGCAGTTCTTC
CASSPTGTSGRRYNEQFF
>NA|TRBJ1-5|TRBV5-6|once
TGTGCCAGCAGCAATTTCGGAGGTAATCAGCCCCAGCATTTT
CASSNFGGNQPQHF
>TRBD1|TRBJ2-7|TRBV5-1|NA
TGCGCCAGCAGGAGAGGGACAGGGGCGATGGAGCAGTACTTC
CASRRGTGAMEQYF
>TRBD1|TRBJ1-4|TRBV5-6|NA
TGTGCCAGCAGCCTAGACAGGGTAGAAGAAAAACTGTTTTTT
CASSLDRVEEKLFF
>TRBD1|TRBJ2-7|TRBV6-1|once
TGTGCCAGCCGCCTAACCGGGACAGGGGGATACGAGCAGTACTTC
CASRLTGTGGYEQYF
>NA|TRBJ1-2|TRBV29-1|NA
TGCAGCGTTGTCGGGGGTAACACCTATGGCTACACCTTC
CSVVGGNTYGYTF
>NA|TRBJ2-5|TRBV6-6|few
TGTGCCAGCAAAATTGGGGCCCAAGAGACCCAGTACTTC
CASKIGAQETQYF
>NA|TRBJ1-1|TRBV11-1|once
TGTGCCAGCAGCTTAGTAGACAAGTCGAACACTGAAGCTTTCTTT
CASSLVDKSNTEAFF
>TRBD2|TRBJ2-2|TRBV11-2|NA
TGTGCCAGCAGCCCCGTCGCGGGGGGGTTCACCGGGGAGCTGTTTTTT
CASSPVAGGFTGELFF
>TRBD1|TRBJ2-7|TRBV7-6|NA
TGTGCCAGCAGCTTAGCGCCCAGAGGGACAGGCGAGCAGTACTTC
CASSLAPRGTGEQYF